This T cell receptor beta chain was captured in a study of blood T cell repertoires in COVID-19. V shed 6 bases, J shed 1 base, and the junction held 9 bases outside the gene matches. The CDR3 has 16 amino acids. The germline gives CDR1 SGHAT, CDR2 FQNNGV. The repertoire was sequenced with immunoSEQ multiplex PCR; TCRdb's copy has only in-frame clones and lacks some. The table lists 140,000 to 150,000 clones, approximately 80% of them singletons, with about 40% in the top ten. This sequence joins TRBV11-2 and TRBJ2-3; TRBD2 matches at 8 bases. Sequencing used peripheral blood. This TCR came from a human donor in a cohort sampled during active COVID-19. The CDR3 reads CASSLNGGERTDTQYF. DNA for the CDR3: TGTGCCAGCAGTTTGAACGGGGGGGAACGCACAGATACGCAGTATTTT.